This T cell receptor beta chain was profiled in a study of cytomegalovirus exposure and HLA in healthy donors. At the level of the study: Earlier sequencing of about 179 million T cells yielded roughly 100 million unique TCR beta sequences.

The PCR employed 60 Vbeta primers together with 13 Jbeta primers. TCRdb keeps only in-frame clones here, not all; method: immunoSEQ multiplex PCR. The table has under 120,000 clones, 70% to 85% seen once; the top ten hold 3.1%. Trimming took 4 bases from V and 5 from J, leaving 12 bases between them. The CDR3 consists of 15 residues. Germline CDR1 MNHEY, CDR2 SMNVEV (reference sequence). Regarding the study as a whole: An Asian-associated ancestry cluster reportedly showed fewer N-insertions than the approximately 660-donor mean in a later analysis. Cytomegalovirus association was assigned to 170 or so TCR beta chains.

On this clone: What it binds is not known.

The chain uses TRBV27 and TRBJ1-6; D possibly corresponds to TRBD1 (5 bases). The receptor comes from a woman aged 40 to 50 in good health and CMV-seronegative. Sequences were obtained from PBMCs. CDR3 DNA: TGTGCCAGCAGTTGGGGGGGGTTCGATAATTCACCCCTCCACTTT. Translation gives CASSWGGFDNSPLHF.